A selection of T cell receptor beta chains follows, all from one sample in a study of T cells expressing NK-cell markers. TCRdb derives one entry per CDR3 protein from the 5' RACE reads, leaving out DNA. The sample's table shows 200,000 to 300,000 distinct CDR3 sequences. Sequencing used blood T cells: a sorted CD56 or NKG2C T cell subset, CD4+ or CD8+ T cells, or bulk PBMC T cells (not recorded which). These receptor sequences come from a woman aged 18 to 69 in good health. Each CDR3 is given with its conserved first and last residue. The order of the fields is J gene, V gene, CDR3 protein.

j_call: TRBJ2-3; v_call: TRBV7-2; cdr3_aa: CASSPTSGAASDTQYF
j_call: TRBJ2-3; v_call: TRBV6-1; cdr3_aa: CASSPGQITDTQYF
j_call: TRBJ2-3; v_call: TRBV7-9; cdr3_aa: CASSLMASTDTQYF
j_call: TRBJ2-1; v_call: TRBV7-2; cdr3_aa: CASSPRQSSYNEQFF
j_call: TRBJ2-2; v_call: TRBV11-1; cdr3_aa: CASRRLAGEVGELFF
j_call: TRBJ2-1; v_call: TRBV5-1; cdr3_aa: CASSLGLAGGLAIYNEQFF
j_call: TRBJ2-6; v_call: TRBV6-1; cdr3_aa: CASTSVGTGTGANVLTF
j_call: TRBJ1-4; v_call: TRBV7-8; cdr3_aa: CASSLAGRVGEKLFF
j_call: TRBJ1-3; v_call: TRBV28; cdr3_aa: CASSLVISGNTIYF
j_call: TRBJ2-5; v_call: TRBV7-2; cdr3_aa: CASTERQTYQETQYF
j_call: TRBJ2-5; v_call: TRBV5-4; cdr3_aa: CASSFAGLAGQETQYF
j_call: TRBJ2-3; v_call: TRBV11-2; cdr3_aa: CASSSSGRSTDTQYF
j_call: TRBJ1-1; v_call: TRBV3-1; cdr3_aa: CASSQDGPGQGLNTEAFF
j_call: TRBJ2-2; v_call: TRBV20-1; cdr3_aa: CSARDDGIRAGELFF
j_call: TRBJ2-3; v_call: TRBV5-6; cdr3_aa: CASSLRLAGPPGGQYF
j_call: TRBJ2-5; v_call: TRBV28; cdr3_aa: CASGTSGSETQYF
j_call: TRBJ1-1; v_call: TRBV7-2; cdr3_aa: CASSLRQGGTEAFF
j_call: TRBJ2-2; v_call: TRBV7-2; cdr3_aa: CASSLATQLGPGELFF
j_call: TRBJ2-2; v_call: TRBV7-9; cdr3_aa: CASSPWLGPTGELFF
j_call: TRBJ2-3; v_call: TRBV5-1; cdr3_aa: CASSTASGRTDTQYF
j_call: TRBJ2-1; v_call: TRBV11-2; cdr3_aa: CASSIPGAYNEQFF
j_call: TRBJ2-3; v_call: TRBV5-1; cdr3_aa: CASSLALTGGATDTQYF
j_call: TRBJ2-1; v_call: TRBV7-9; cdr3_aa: CASSLVPGLADPEQFF
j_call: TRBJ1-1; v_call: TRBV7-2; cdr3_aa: CASRYMPGEISEAFF
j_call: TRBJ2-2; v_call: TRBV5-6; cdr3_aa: CASSLAVAGSTGELFF
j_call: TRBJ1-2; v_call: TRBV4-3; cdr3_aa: CASSQDGVSYGYTF
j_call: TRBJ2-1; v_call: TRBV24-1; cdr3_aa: CATSRAGYSYNEQFF
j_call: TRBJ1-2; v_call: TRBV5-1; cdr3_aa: CASSNSIAGYGYTF
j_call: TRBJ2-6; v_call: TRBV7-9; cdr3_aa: CASSLGISGANVLTF
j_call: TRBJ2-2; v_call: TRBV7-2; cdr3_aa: CASSFLQGAGELFF
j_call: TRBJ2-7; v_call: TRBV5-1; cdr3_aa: CASSLRFSGTATYEQYF
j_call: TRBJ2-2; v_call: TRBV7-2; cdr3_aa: CASSLHPPGVGELFF
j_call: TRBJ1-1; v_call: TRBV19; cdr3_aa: CASSTHTDGEAFF
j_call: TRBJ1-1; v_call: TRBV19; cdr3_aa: CASTTRPPGNEAFF
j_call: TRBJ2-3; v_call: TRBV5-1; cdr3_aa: CASKTPTTDTQYF
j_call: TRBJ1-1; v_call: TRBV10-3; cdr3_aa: CAISEAGGSSEAFF
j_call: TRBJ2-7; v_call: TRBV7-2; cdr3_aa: CASSLPGTTFYEQYF
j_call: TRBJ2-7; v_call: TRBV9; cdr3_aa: CASSLTQGVFYEQYF
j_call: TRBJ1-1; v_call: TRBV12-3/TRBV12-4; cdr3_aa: CASRTGAAEAFF
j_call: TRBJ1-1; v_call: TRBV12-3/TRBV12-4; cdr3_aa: CASSFSGANTEAFF